The text below deals with one TCR beta chain. The data are from a study of OX40 agonist ivuxolimab in advanced cancers. Here immunoSEQ multiplex PCR was the method, and the copy in TCRdb shows in-frame clones only, minus some. The sample yields approximately 74,000 clones, roughly 92% seen once. The ends were cut back, 7 bases at V and 0 bases at J, with 18 bases in the middle. The germline V gene has CDR1 LNHDA and CDR2 SQIVND (reference sequence). This CDR3 comprises 16 residues. The sequencing here drew on CD4+ or CD8+ T cells sorted from blood, taken in a trial of the OX40 agonist ivuxolimab. The receptor was derived from an adult with an advanced solid tumor such as melanoma, head and neck, liver or kidney cancer. V and J are TRBV19 and TRBJ1-1, with D perhaps matching TRBD1 (5 bases). Here the CDR3 reads CASTKTTGVVNTEAFF. DNA for the CDR3: TGTGCCAGTACTAAAACTACGGGGGTGGTGAACACTGAAGCTTTCTTT.